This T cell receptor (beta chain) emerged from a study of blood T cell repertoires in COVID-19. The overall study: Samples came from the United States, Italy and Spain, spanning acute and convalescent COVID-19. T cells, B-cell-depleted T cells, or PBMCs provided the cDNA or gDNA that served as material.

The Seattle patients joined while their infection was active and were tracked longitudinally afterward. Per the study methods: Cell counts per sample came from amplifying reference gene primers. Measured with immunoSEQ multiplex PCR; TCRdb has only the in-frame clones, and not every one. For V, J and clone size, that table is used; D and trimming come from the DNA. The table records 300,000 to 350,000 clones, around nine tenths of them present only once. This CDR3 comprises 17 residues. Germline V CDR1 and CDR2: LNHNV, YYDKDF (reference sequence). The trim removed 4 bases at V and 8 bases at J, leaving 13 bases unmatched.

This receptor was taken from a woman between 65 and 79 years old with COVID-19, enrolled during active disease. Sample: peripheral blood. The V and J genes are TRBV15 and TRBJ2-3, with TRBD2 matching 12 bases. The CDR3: CATSIGILAGGGGTQYF. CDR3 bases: TGTGCCACCAGCATCGGGATACTAGCGGGGGGAGGAGGTACGCAGTATTTT.